These T cell receptor beta chains were read from a single sample in a study of cytomegalovirus exposure and HLA in healthy donors. Sequencing used immunoSEQ multiplex PCR; TCRdb keeps in-frame clones, though not all of them. The sample has about 170,000 clones, around 92% seen once. Sequenced material: PBMCs. The receptors come from a man aged 18-30 years in good health and CMV-seropositive. The CDR3 runs from the conserved cysteine through the conserved F or W. A D gene is named only where the DNA matches it firmly. Size is omitted from some rows. Given values are once, few, many or a class for expanded clones.

size,J,V,D,CDR3,DNA
NA,TRBJ1-1,TRBV18,TRBD1,CASSGTGGVGAEAFF,TGTGCCAGCTCCGGGACAGGGGGCGTCGGAGCTGAAGCTTTCTTT
NA,TRBJ1-3,TRBV4-1,NA,CASSQEQSFSGNTIYF,TGCGCCAGCAGTCAAGAACAGTCCTTCTCTGGAAACACCATATATTTT
once,TRBJ2-2,TRBV5-1,TRBD2,CASSRSGTSGIGGELFF,TGCGCCAGCAGCCGCTCCGGGACTAGCGGGATAGGCGGGGAGCTGTTTTTT
NA,TRBJ2-3,TRBV7-6,TRBD1,CASSLGAGTGLDTQYF,TGTGCCAGCAGCTTAGGGGCCGGGACAGGGCTTGATACGCAGTATTTT
NA,TRBJ1-3,TRBV7-9,TRBD1,CASSLDRDGNTIYF,TGTGCCAGCAGCCTTGACAGGGATGGAAACACCATATATTTT
few,TRBJ1-5,TRBV18,TRBD1,CASSPGQGIGQPQHF,TGTGCCAGCTCCCCAGGACAGGGGATCGGTCAGCCCCAGCATTTT
NA,TRBJ1-4,TRBV2,NA,CASLGQTNEKLFF,TGTGCCAGCCTAGGACAGACTAATGAAAAACTGTTTTTT
NA,TRBJ1-1,TRBV5-4,NA,CASSSLDTEAFF,TGTGCCAGCAGCTCCTTAGACACTGAAGCTTTCTTT
NA,TRBJ2-3,TRBV29-1,NA,CSGLAPLWNTQYF,TGCAGCGGATTAGCGCCACTCTGGAATACGCAGTATTTT
NA,TRBJ2-1,TRBV27,NA,CASSLQGLQLNEQFF,TGTGCCAGCAGCCTACAGGGACTACAACTCAATGAGCAGTTCTTC
NA,TRBJ2-7,TRBV27,TRBD2,CASSFSAGGYEQYF,TGTGCCAGCAGTTTTTCAGCGGGAGGCTACGAGCAGTACTTC
NA,TRBJ2-1,TRBV27,TRBD2,CASSAWTSGTSYNEQFF,TGTGCCAGCAGTGCTTGGACTAGCGGGACTTCCTACAATGAGCAGTTCTTC
NA,TRBJ2-5,TRBV5-1,NA,CASSFEETQYF,TGCGCCAGCAGCTTCGAAGAGACCCAGTACTTC
once,TRBJ1-4,TRBV5-8,TRBD1,CASSLVGTGPEKLFF,TGTGCCAGCAGCTTGGTAGGGACAGGGCCTGAAAAACTGTTTTTT
NA,TRBJ2-1,TRBV19,TRBD2,CASSPFLPSGRASSSYNEQFF,TGTGCCAGTAGTCCATTCCTTCCTAGCGGGAGGGCTTCTAGCTCCTACAATGAGCAGTTCTTC
NA,TRBJ1-4,TRBV9,NA,CASSAGTNLNEKLFF,TGTGCCAGCAGCGCCGGGACAAACCTTAATGAAAAACTGTTTTTT
NA,TRBJ2-3,TRBV4-2,TRBD2,CASSGTSRTDTQYF,TGTGCCAGCTCCGGGACTAGCAGGACAGATACGCAGTATTTT
few,TRBJ2-2,TRBV29-1,NA,CSVPDRSTGELFF,TGCAGCGTCCCAGACAGGTCCACCGGGGAGCTGTTTTTT
NA,TRBJ2-3,TRBV28,NA,CASSLGGSRSDTQYF,TGTGCCAGCAGTTTAGGGGGGAGTCGGTCAGATACGCAGTATTTT
NA,TRBJ2-5,TRBV7-9,NA,CASSSRTGLQETQYF,TGTGCCAGCAGCTCCCGGACTGGGCTCCAAGAGACCCAGTACTTC
NA,TRBJ2-1,TRBV9,NA,CASSVEAGLYNEQFF,TGTGCCAGCAGCGTAGAGGCAGGGTTATACAATGAGCAGTTCTTC
NA,TRBJ1-1,TRBV29-1,NA,CSVERSRSGTEAFF,TGCAGCGTTGAAAGGAGCAGGTCGGGGACTGAAGCTTTCTTT
NA,TRBJ2-7,TRBV7-2,NA,CASSPPTVYEQYF,TGTGCCAGCAGCCCACCGACAGTCTACGAGCAGTACTTC
NA,TRBJ2-1,TRBV14,TRBD2,CASSHNSGTSNEQFF,TGTGCCAGCAGCCATAATAGCGGGACAAGCAATGAGCAGTTCTTC
NA,TRBJ1-5,TRBV6-5,NA,CASSPVLNQPQHF,TGTGCCAGCAGCCCCGTCCTGAATCAGCCCCAGCATTTT
NA,TRBJ1-2,TRBV27,NA,CASSPLDSLSYGYTF,TGTGCCAGCAGTCCCCTCGACAGCCTCAGCTATGGCTACACCTTC
NA,TRBJ2-7,TRBV9,NA,CASSVGLAQTYEQYF,TGTGCCAGCAGCGTAGGGTTAGCGCAGACCTACGAGCAGTACTTC
NA,TRBJ1-1,TRBV12-5,TRBD1,CASGLSGGNTEAFF,TGTGCTAGTGGTCTCTCAGGGGGCAACACTGAAGCTTTCTTT